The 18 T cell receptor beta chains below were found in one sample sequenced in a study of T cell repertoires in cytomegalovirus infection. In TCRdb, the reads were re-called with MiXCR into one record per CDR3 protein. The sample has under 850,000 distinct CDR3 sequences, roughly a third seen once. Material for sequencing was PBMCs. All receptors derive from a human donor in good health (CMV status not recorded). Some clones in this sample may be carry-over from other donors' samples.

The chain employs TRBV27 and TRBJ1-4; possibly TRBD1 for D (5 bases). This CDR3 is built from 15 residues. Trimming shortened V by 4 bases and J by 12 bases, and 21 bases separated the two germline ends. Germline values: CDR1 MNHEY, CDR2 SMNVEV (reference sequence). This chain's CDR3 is CASSSLHSRQGELFF. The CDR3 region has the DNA TGTGCCAGCAGTTCGCTCCACAGCCGCCAAGGGGAACTGTTTTTT.

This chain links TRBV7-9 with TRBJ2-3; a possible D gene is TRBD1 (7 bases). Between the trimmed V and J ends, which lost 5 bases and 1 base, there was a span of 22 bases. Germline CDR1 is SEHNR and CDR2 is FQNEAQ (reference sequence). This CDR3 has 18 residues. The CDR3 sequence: CASSPSTGKREGTDTQYF. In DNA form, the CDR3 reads TGTGCCAGCAGCCCCTCGACAGGGAAAAGGGAGGGCACAGATACGCAGTATTTT.

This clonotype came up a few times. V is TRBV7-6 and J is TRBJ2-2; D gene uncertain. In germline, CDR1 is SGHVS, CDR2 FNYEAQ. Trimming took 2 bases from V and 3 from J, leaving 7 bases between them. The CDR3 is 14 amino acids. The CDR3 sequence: CASSLLPDTGELFF. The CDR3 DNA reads TGTGCCAGCAGCTTATTGCCGGACACCGGGGAGCTGTTTTTT.

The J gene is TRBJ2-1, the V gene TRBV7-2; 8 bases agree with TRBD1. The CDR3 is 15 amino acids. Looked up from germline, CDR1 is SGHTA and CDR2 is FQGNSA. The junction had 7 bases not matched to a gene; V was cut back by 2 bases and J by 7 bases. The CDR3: CASSLKTGEYNEQFF. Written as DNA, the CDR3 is TGTGCCAGCAGCTTAAAGACAGGGGAGTATAATGAGCAGTTCTTC.

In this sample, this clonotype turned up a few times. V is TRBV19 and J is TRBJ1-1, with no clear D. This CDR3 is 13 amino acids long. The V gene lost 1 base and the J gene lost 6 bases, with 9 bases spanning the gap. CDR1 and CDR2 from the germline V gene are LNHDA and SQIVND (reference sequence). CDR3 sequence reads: CASSIVSDAEAFF. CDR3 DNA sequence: TGTGCCAGTAGTATAGTGTCTGACGCTGAAGCTTTCTTT.

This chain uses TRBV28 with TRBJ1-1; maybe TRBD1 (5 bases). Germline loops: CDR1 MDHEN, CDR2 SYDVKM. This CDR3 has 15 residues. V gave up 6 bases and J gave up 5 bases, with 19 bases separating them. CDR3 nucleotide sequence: TGTGCCAGCAGAAAATTGGACAACGGTAGGACTGAAGCTTTCTTT. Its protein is CASRKLDNGRTEAFF.

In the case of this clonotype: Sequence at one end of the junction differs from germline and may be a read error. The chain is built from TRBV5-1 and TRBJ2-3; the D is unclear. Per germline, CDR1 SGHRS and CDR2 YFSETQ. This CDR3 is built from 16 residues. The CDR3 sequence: CASSLAPAASTDTQYF. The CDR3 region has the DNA TGTGCCAGCAGCTTGGCCCCCGCGGCTAGCACAGATACGCAGTATTTT. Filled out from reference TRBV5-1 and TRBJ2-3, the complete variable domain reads KAGVTQTPRYLIKTRGQQVTLSCSPISGHRSVSWYQQTPGQGLQFLFEYFSETQRNKGNFPGRFSGRQFSNSRSEMNVSTLELGDSALYLCASSLAPAASTDTQYFGPGTRLTVL.

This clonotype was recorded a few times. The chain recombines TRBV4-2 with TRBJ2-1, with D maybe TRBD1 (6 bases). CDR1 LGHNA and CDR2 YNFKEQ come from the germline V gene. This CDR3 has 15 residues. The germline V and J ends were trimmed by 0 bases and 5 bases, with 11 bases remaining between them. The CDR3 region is CASSQDRGRDNEQFF. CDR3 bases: TGTGCCAGCAGCCAAGACAGGGGACGGGACAATGAGCAGTTCTTC.

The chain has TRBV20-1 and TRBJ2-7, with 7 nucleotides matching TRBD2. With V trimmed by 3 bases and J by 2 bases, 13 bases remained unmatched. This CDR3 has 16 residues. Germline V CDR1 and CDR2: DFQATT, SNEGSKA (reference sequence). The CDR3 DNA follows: TGCAGTGCTAGGCCCTTCCAGCGGGAATCGACCTACGAGCAGTACTTC. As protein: CSARPFQRESTYEQYF.

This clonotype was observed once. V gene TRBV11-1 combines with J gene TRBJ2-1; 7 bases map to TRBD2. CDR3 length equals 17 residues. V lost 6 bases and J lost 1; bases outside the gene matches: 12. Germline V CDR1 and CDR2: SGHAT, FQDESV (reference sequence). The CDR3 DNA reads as TGTGCCAGCAGACCAGGACTAGGACTAGAATCCTACAATGAGCAGTTCTTC. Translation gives CASRPGLGLESYNEQFF.

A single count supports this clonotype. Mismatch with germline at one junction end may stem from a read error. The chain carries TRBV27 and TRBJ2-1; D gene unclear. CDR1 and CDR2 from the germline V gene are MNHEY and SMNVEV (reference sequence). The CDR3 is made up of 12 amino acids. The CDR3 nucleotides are TGTGCCAGCAGTTTTGATATAAATGAGCAGGTCTTC. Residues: CASSFDINEQVF.

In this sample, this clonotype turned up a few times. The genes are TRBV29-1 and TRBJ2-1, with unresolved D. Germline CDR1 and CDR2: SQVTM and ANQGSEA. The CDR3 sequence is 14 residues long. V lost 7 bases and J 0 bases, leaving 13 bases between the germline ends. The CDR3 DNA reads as TGCAGCGGGGTAGACCTTAGCTCCTACAATGAGCAGTTCTTC. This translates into CSGVDLSSYNEQFF.

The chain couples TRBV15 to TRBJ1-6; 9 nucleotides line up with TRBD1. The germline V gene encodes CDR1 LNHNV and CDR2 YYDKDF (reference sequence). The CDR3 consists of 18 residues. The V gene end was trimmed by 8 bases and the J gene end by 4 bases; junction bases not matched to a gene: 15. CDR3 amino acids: CATAPKGQGLGYNSPLHF. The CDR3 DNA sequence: TGTGCCACCGCCCCAAAGGGACAGGGTTTAGGGTATAATTCACCCCTCCACTTT.

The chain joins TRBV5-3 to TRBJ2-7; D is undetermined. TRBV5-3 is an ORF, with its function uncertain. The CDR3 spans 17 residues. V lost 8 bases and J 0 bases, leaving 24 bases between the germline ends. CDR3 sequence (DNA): TGTGCCAGCAGCCCTCAACTCTCGGGCAGGACCTCCTACGAGCAGTACTTC. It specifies CASSPQLSGRTSYEQYF.

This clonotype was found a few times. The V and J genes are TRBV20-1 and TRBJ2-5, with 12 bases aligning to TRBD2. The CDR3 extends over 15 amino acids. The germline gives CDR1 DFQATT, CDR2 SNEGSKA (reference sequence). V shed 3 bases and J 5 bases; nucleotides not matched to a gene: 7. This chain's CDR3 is CSARRTSGVWETQYF. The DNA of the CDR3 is TGCAGTGCTAGGCGGACTAGCGGGGTCTGGGAGACCCAGTACTTC.

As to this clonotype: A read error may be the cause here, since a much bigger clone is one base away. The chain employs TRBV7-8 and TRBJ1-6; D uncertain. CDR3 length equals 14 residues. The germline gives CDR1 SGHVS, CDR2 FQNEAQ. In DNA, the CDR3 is TGTTCCAGCAGCGTGCTTCTGCAAAATTCACCCCTCCACTTT. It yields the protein CSSSVLLQNSPLHF.

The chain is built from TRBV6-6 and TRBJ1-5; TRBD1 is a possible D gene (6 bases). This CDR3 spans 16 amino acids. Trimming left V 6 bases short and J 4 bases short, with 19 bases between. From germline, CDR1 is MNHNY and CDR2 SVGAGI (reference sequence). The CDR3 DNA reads TGTGCCAGCAGCTCCGGGGTGGGGGGGCGAAATCAGCCCCAGCATTTT. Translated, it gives CASSSGVGGRNQPQHF.

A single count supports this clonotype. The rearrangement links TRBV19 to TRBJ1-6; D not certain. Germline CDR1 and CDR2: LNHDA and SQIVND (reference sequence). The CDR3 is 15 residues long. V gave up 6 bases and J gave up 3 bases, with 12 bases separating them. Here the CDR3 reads CASRSRDLYNSPLHF. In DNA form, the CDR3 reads TGTGCCAGTAGGAGCCGAGACCTCTATAATTCACCCCTCCACTTT.